The 5 T cell receptor beta chains presented below share a single source sample, sequenced in a study of long-term antiretroviral therapy in people with HIV. Samples were assayed with immunoSEQ v3.0 at survey level. The protocol was immunoSEQ multiplex PCR, while the TCRdb copy is restricted to in-frame clones and leaves out a portion. The table has about 35,000 clones, around 74% seen once. Sequencing used unsorted PBMCs, obtained 3 years after starting antiretroviral therapy. These receptors came from a man aged 45-65 years with HIV.

This chain connects TRBV5-8 to TRBJ1-2; maybe TRBD1 (6 bases). The germline CDR1 and CDR2 sequences are SGHTS and YDEGEE. Trimming left V 4 bases short and J 5 bases short, with 12 bases between. This CDR3 has 13 residues. The CDR3 sequence: CASSPGQSYGYTF. The CDR3 coding sequence is TGTGCCAGCAGCCCAGGACAGAGTTATGGCTACACCTTC.

This clone was recorded a few times. V and J are TRBV29-1 and TRBJ2-7; TRBD1 matches at 7 bases. Germline V lookup: CDR1 SQVTM, CDR2 ANQGSEA. CDR3 length: 13 amino acids. V lost 5 bases to trimming and J lost 6 bases; unmatched junction nucleotides: 10. CDR3 protein: CSVRPRQGLEQYF. The DNA for the CDR3 is TGCAGCGTTCGCCCGAGACAGGGCCTCGAGCAGTACTTC.

The chain employs TRBV9 and TRBJ2-7, with D possibly being TRBD2 (6 bases). V lost 0 bases and J 3 bases, leaving 16 bases between the germline ends. The length of the CDR3 is 16 residues. CDR1 is SGDLS, CDR2 YYNGEE, per germline. The CDR3 DNA is TGTGCCAGCAGCGTAGATGGATCTAGCGCCTTCTACGAGCAGTACTTC. It yields the protein CASSVDGSSAFYEQYF.

The chain recombines TRBV7-2 with TRBJ2-7; maybe TRBD2 (6 bases). Trimming removed 5 bases at V and 2 bases at J, with 16 bases between. This CDR3 comprises 15 residues. CDR1 is SGHTA and CDR2 is FQGNSA in the germline V gene. CDR3 sequence: CASSPRGAGPYEQYF. CDR3 nucleotides: TGTGCCAGCAGCCCGCGGGGAGCGGGTCCCTACGAGCAGTACTTC.

The chain is built from TRBV7-9 and TRBJ2-3; D not certain. The CDR3 runs 13 residues. Trimming removed 3 bases from V and 0 bases from J, with 4 bases in between. The V gene's germline CDR1 is SEHNR and CDR2 FQNEAQ (reference sequence). The CDR3 nucleotides read TGTGCCAGCAGCTTCCTAAGCACAGATACGCAGTATTTT. Encoded protein: CASSFLSTDTQYF.